This T cell receptor (beta chain) was profiled in a study of beta chain features in type 1 diabetes. Looking at the study overall: No patient-donor differences in age, gender, total cells or subset yield. There were about 110,000,000 sorted cells examined across all samples. General observations from the study: The influence of HLA type on TCRB rearrangement stayed undetermined.

Concerning this clone: Its specificity is unknown.

Expressed TCRB transcripts were sequenced after all isolated RNA was converted to cDNA. Using immunoSEQ multiplex PCR, the repertoire was profiled, and TCRdb retains in-frame clones only, with some absent. In the table there are some 900,000 clones, about 17% of which are singletons. The TCR originated in a woman younger than 35 in good health. The sequencing sample was made of naive CD4+ T cells from blood.

The CDR3 nucleotides are TGTGCCAGCAGCTTAACCCCCCTAGCGGGAGGTACAGATACGCAGTATTTT. This codes for CASSLTPLAGGTDTQYF. V is TRBV7-3 and J is TRBJ2-3; 11 bases agree with TRBD2. The CDR3 length is 17 residues. CDR1 is SGHTA, CDR2 FQGTGA, per germline. V lost 0 bases, J lost 3 bases, and 5 bases stayed unmatched.